One sample yielded the 24 T cell receptor beta chains listed below, sequenced in a study of CD8+ T cells in alopecia areata. It was cDNA, reverse transcribed from extracted RNA, that served as the sequencing template. Libraries were prepared by immunoSEQ multiplex PCR; TCRdb keeps only in-frame clonotypes and omits some of them. The sample carries 60,000 to 70,000 clones, around half recorded once. The sample here was CD8+ T cells sorted from blood, taken at week 0. Receptors were obtained from a human donor with alopecia areata.

V and J are TRBV7-8 and TRBJ2-3; D unresolved. This CDR3 comprises 16 residues. The V end was cut by 1 base, the J end by 2 bases, with 13 bases between. Germline CDR1 is SGHVS and CDR2 is FQNEAQ. The CDR3 bases are TGTGCCAGCAGCTTAGGTCCGATCCCCGCCACAGATACGCAGTATTTT. It encodes CASSLGPIPATDTQYF. Full variable domain (missing parts from reference TRBV7-8 and TRBJ2-3): GAGVSQSPRYKVAKRGQDVALRCDPISGHVSLFWYQQALGQGPEFLTYFQNEAQLDKSGLPSDRFFAERPEGSVSTLKIQRTQQEDSAVYLCASSLGPIPATDTQYFGPGTRLTVL.

This rearrangement joins TRBV5-6 to TRBJ2-3; 11 bases match TRBD2. The germline gives CDR1 SGHDT, CDR2 YYEEEE. The CDR3 sequence is 17 residues long. The trim removed 3 bases at V and 4 bases at J, leaving 10 bases unmatched. This CDR3 reads CASSSRTSGRFADTQYF. The CDR3 nucleotides are TGTGCCAGCAGCTCCCGTACTAGCGGGAGATTCGCAGATACGCAGTATTTT.

V and J are TRBV4-1 and TRBJ1-5; D gene ambiguous. Germline values: CDR1 MGHRA, CDR2 YSYEKL. The CDR3 covers 14 residues. V lost 1 base, J lost 9 bases, and 13 bases lay in between. CDR3 amino acids: CASSQGSGPRPQHF. The CDR3 region has the DNA TGCGCCAGCAGCCAAGGCTCAGGCCCTCGGCCCCAGCATTTT.

This clone has a count of ten or more. The CDR3 DNA is TGTGCCAGCAGCGTGGACGGAACGATTTATTATGGCTACACCTTC. It is translated as CASSVDGTIYYGYTF. This chain connects TRBV9 to TRBJ1-2; D gene ambiguous. The CDR3 is 15 residues long. The V end lost 2 bases, the J end lost 5 bases, and 16 bases lay between the germline ends. Per the germline V gene, CDR1 is SGDLS and CDR2 is YYNGEE.

The chain joins TRBV7-2 to TRBJ1-1; D is uncertain. The CDR3 extends over 13 amino acids. Germline lookup yields CDR1 SGHTA and CDR2 FQGNSA. Trimming took off 7 bases at V and 6 bases at J, with 15 bases between the two ends. CDR3 nucleotide sequence: TGTGCCAGCACCCCCCCCGAGGCCCCTGAAGCTTTCTTT. This codes for CASTPPEAPEAFF.

The chain uses TRBV2 and TRBJ2-3; unclear D gene. CDR3 length: 14 residues. V shed 3 bases and J shed 5 bases, with 12 bases lying between them. Germline CDR1 reads SNHLY; CDR2 reads FYNNEI. Here the CDR3 reads CASSDTSPLDTQYF. CDR3 DNA sequence: TGTGCCAGCAGTGATACGTCGCCCTTAGATACGCAGTATTTT. The entire variable domain, with the rest obtained from reference TRBV2 and TRBJ2-3, is as follows: EPEVTQTPSHQVTQMGQEVILRCVPISNHLYFYWYRQILGQKVEFLVSFYNNEISEKSEIFDDQFSVERPDGSNFTLKIRSTKLEDSAMYFCASSDTSPLDTQYFGPGTRLTVL.

The CDR3 is CASSSSERIYEQYF. CDR3 coding DNA: TGTGCCAGCAGCTCCTCCGAAAGGATCTACGAGCAGTACTTC. V gene TRBV9 combines with J gene TRBJ2-7; D not certain. Germline assignment: CDR1 SGDLS and CDR2 YYNGEE. V lost 4 bases and J lost 3, with 14 bases in between. The CDR3 spans 14 residues.

This clone has just a few counts. This chain links TRBV25-1 with TRBJ2-7, with D perhaps matching TRBD2 (6 bases). The CDR3 loop spans 15 amino acids. Germline loops: CDR1 MGHDK, CDR2 SYGVNS. Trimming shortened V by 2 bases and J by 2 bases, and 13 bases separated the two germline ends. CDR3: CASSEAEGLPYEQYF. CDR3 nucleotides: TGTGCCAGCAGTGAAGCAGAAGGACTACCCTACGAGCAGTACTTC.

V is TRBV11-2 and J is TRBJ2-3, with 10 bases matching TRBD1. Germline V gene sequence: CDR1 SGHAT, CDR2 FQNNGV. CDR3 length: 16 amino acids. V was pared by 4 bases and J by 6 bases, with 10 bases of the junction left unmatched. This chain's CDR3 is CASSSTQGTGVDTQYF. CDR3 DNA: TGTGCCAGCAGCTCCACCCAAGGGACAGGGGTGGATACGCAGTATTTT. Supplemented by reference TRBV11-2 and TRBJ2-3, the full variable domain reads EAGVAQSPRYKIIEKRQSVAFWCNPISGHATLYWYQQILGQGPKLLIQFQNNGVVDDSQLPKDRFSAERLKGVDSTLKIQPAKLEDSAVYLCASSSTQGTGVDTQYFGPGTRLTVL.

The chain uses TRBV7-9 and TRBJ1-4; 10 bases are shared with TRBD1. This CDR3 has 15 amino acids. V was pared by 5 bases and J by 11 bases, with 11 bases of the junction left unmatched. CDR1 SEHNR and CDR2 FQNEAQ come from the germline V gene (reference sequence). CDR3 loop: CASSRPDRGESKLFF. CDR3 coding DNA: TGTGCCAGCAGCCGCCCGGACAGGGGGGAGAGTAAACTGTTTTTT.

The CDR3 DNA sequence: TGTGCCAGTAGTACGGCCGGGACAGGGGGCAGCGAGCAGTACTTC. Encoded protein: CASSTAGTGGSEQYF. The chain links TRBV19 to TRBJ2-7; 12 positions match TRBD1. The V segment lost 4 bases and the J segment 6 bases; nucleotides outside the gene matches: 7. The CDR3 totals 15 residues. Germline CDR1 and CDR2: LNHDA and SQIVND (reference sequence).

This rearrangement joins TRBV29-1 to TRBJ2-7; D remains ambiguous. Germline CDR1 is SQVTM and CDR2 is ANQGSEA. V lost 2 bases and J 3 bases, leaving 5 bases between the germline ends. CDR3 length: 11 residues. The CDR3 is CSVESDYEQYF. In nucleotides, the CDR3 is TGCAGCGTTGAAAGCGACTACGAGCAGTACTTC.

The V gene is TRBV7-6, the J gene TRBJ2-7; possibly TRBD1 or TRBD2 for D (5 bases each). Germline CDR1 and CDR2: SGHVS and FNYEAQ. This CDR3 has 14 amino acids. Trimming stripped 7 bases from V and 2 bases from J, with 15 bases between. DNA of the CDR3: TGTGCCAGCACCGCCGGGACCATACCCTACGAGCAGTACTTC. Translation gives CASTAGTIPYEQYF. Full variable domain (missing parts from reference TRBV7-6 and TRBJ2-7): GAGVSQSPRYKVTKRGQDVALRCDPISGHVSLYWYRQALGQGPEFLTYFNYEAQQDKSGLPNDRFSAERPEGSISTLTIQRTEQRDSAMYRCASTAGTIPYEQYFGPGTRLTVT.

This rearrangement joins TRBV23-1 to TRBJ1-1, with 10 bases matching TRBD1. TRBV23-1 is an ORF; its function is uncertain. With 6 bases clipped from V and 4 bases from J, the junction kept 8 bases outside the gene matches. The CDR3 has 15 residues. The CDR3 spells CASSQTGGEVTEAFF. The CDR3 DNA follows: TGCGCCAGCAGCCAGACAGGGGGCGAGGTCACTGAAGCTTTCTTT.

The V and J genes are TRBV4-1 and TRBJ2-3, with 9 bases matching TRBD1. J lost 6 bases, V lost 1 base, and 8 bases had no gene match. The CDR3 contains 16 residues. The germline gives CDR1 MGHRA, CDR2 YSYEKL. CDR3 coding DNA: TGCGCCAGCAGCCAAGCGGATACAGGGGGCAGGGATACGCAGTATTTT. It translates to CASSQADTGGRDTQYF.

This clone showed up just a few times. Other DNA sequences from this sample encode an identical CDR3 as well. The chain uses TRBV19 and TRBJ1-1; no reliable D call. Trimming pared 3 bases from V and 7 bases from J, leaving 9 bases between. CDR1 and CDR2 (germline): LNHDA, SQIVND (reference sequence). CDR3 length: 12 amino acids. CDR3 loop: CASSMGGLEAFF. CDR3 nucleotides: TGTGCCAGTAGTATGGGAGGGCTTGAAGCTTTCTTT.

V usage is TRBV5-4 and J usage is TRBJ1-1; D gene ambiguous. The V gene's germline CDR1 is SGHNT and CDR2 YYREEE (reference sequence). This CDR3 region has 15 residues. V shed 4 bases and J shed 3 bases, with 16 bases lying between them. Here the CDR3 reads CASSAFGRRDTEAFF. The DNA of the CDR3 is TGTGCCAGCAGCGCATTCGGACGGAGGGACACTGAAGCTTTCTTT.

This chain links TRBV7-6 with TRBJ1-2; 9 nucleotides align to TRBD1. Germline V gene lookup returns CDR1 SGHVS and CDR2 FNYEAQ. V shed 5 bases, J shed 5 bases, and the junction held 9 bases outside the gene matches. The CDR3 runs 15 residues. Here the CDR3 reads CASSTLQGAAYGYTF. The CDR3 DNA sequence: TGTGCCAGCAGCACACTACAGGGGGCAGCATATGGCTACACCTTC.

This clone was detected only a few times. This sequence joins TRBV7-9 and TRBJ2-2; no clear D. The CDR3 covers 12 residues. Per the germline V gene, CDR1 is SEHNR and CDR2 is FQNEAQ (reference sequence). Trimming removed 11 bases from V and 4 bases from J, with 11 bases in between. For the CDR3, the DNA is TGTGCCCCCTCGGTGTTCACCGGGGAGCTGTTTTTT. Translated: CAPSVFTGELFF.

V gene TRBV7-8 combines with J gene TRBJ2-3, with TRBD2 matching over 13 bases. The CDR3 extends over 21 amino acids. V lost 5 bases, J lost 1 base, and 18 bases stayed unmatched. Per the germline V gene, CDR1 is SGHVS and CDR2 is FQNEAQ. CDR3 amino acids: CASSLPSGLAGVSRGTDTQYF. The CDR3 coding sequence is TGTGCCAGCAGCCTCCCGAGCGGACTAGCGGGGGTGTCCCGAGGCACAGATACGCAGTATTTT. Combining the CDR3 with reference TRBV7-8 and TRBJ2-3 gives the whole variable domain GAGVSQSPRYKVAKRGQDVALRCDPISGHVSLFWYQQALGQGPEFLTYFQNEAQLDKSGLPSDRFFAERPEGSVSTLKIQRTQQEDSAVYLCASSLPSGLAGVSRGTDTQYFGPGTRLTVL.

The J gene is TRBJ1-1, the V gene TRBV7-6; the D gene is possibly TRBD1 (5 bases). Per the germline V gene, CDR1 is SGHVS and CDR2 is FNYEAQ. The CDR3 totals 13 residues. Trimming removed 8 bases from V and 4 bases from J, with 14 bases in between. The CDR3 protein is CASQAGMRTEAFF. DNA of the CDR3: TGTGCCAGCCAGGCAGGGATGCGCACTGAAGCTTTCTTT.

This clone has a handful of counts. The V and J genes are TRBV13 and TRBJ2-2; no reliable D call. CDR3 length equals 13 residues. V was pared by 3 bases and J by 6 bases, with 8 bases between. Germline V CDR1 and CDR2: PRHDT, FYEKMQ (reference sequence). CDR3 DNA: TGTGCCAGCAGCTTCGAATTCTCCGGGGAGCTGTTTTTT. Residues: CASSFEFSGELFF.

The chain carries TRBV15 and TRBJ2-5, with 8 positions matching TRBD2. Trimming removed 0 bases from V and 4 bases from J; junction bases left unmatched: 4. Per germline, CDR1 LNHNV and CDR2 YYDKDF (reference sequence). The CDR3 sequence is 15 residues long. The CDR3: CATSRDRLAGETQYF. The CDR3 DNA is TGTGCCACCAGCAGAGATCGGCTAGCGGGAGAGACCCAGTACTTC.

This clone was observed a handful of times. V and J are TRBV9 and TRBJ2-3, with unresolved D. Looked up from germline, CDR1 is SGDLS and CDR2 is YYNGEE. This CDR3 comprises 14 residues. V lost 4 bases to trimming and J lost 0 bases, with 9 bases between them. CDR3 region: CASSPPISTDTQYF. CDR3 DNA sequence: TGTGCCAGCAGCCCCCCGATTAGCACAGATACGCAGTATTTT.